The sequence of this TCR beta chain was determined in a study of control samples from healthy donors and cancer patients. The germline V and J ends were trimmed by 4 bases and 4 bases, with 11 bases remaining between them. The V gene's germline CDR1 is SGHTA and CDR2 FQGNSA. This CDR3 comprises 14 residues. This table comes from immunoSEQ multiplex PCR, and its TCRdb copy is limited to in-frame clones, with some not included. Here the sample spans 160,000 or so clones, 85% to 95% being singletons. This receptor was obtained from a woman between 40 and 50 years old in good health. V is TRBV7-2 and J is TRBJ1-3; D is unresolved. The sequenced material came from blood. CDR3 loop: CASSSRAQGNTIYF. DNA of the CDR3: TGTGCCAGCAGCTCCCGGGCCCAAGGAAACACCATATATTTT.